The 22 T cell receptor beta chains reported below all come from one sample, sequenced in a study of blood T cell repertoires in COVID-19. Using immunoSEQ multiplex PCR, the repertoire was profiled, and TCRdb retains in-frame clones only, with some absent. The sample carries around 300,000 clones, approximately 91% recorded once. Sequencing was carried out using peripheral blood. The origin of the receptors is a man aged 45-60 years with acute or convalescent COVID-19.

This chain uses TRBV3-1 (or the pseudogene TRBV3-2) with TRBJ1-5; a weak D match, TRBD1 (5 bases). V was pared by 0 bases and J by 3 bases, with 12 bases between. The CDR3 consists of 16 residues. Germline V gene lookup returns CDR1 LGHDT and CDR2 YNNKEL (reference sequence). The CDR3 sequence is CASSQDGSGNNQPQHF. CDR3 DNA: TGTGCCAGCAGCCAAGATGGGTCAGGGAACAATCAGCCCCAGCATTTT.

This rearrangement joins TRBV10-2 to TRBJ1-2; 12 bases line up with TRBD1. J was trimmed by 4 bases and V by 10 bases; bases with no gene match: 10. Germline assignment: CDR1 WSHSY and CDR2 SAAADI. The CDR3 is made up of 15 amino acids. Here the CDR3 DNA reads TGCGCCACCGGGACAGGGGGCGCGGGTAGCTATGGCTACACCTTC. This translates into CATGTGGAGSYGYTF.

Details on this clone: A single base separates this from a much larger clone, so it may be a read error. The sample contains more than one DNA sequence encoding this CDR3. The gene calls are TRBV7-3 and TRBJ1-1; TRBD1 agrees at 11 bases. Germline lookup yields CDR1 SGHTA and CDR2 FQGTGA. CDR3 size: 14 residues. Trimming at V came to 5 bases and at J to 4 bases, leaving 3 bases not matched to a gene. The CDR3 DNA sequence: TGTGCCAGCAGCCCAGGGACAGGGGGCACTGAAGCTTTCTTT. It is translated as CASSPGTGGTEAFF.

V gene TRBV5-5 combines with J gene TRBJ1-1; D is uncertain. Trimming cost V 2 bases and J 4 bases, with 15 bases left between them. The CDR3 spans 15 residues. From germline, CDR1 is SGHKS and CDR2 YYEKEE (reference sequence). CDR3 nucleotides: TGTGCCAGCAGCTTCGCTGTGCAGCGAATCACTGAAGCTTTCTTT. Translation gives CASSFAVQRITEAFF.

The chain combines TRBV30 with TRBJ1-2; 7 nucleotides agree with TRBD1. With 5 bases clipped from V and 2 bases from J, the junction kept 8 bases outside the gene matches. The germline CDR1 and CDR2 sequences are GTSNPN and SVGIG (reference sequence). The CDR3 length is 14 residues. The CDR3 here is CAWSPLTGNYGYTF. The CDR3 region has the DNA TGTGCCTGGTCCCCCCTGACAGGGAACTATGGCTACACCTTC.

V gene TRBV7-3 combines with J gene TRBJ2-5; 15 nucleotides line up with TRBD2. After removal of 5 bases from V and 2 bases from J, the junction contained 3 bases not matched to a gene. The CDR3 totals 16 residues. Per the germline V gene, CDR1 is SGHTA and CDR2 is FQGTGA. Written as DNA, the CDR3 is TGTGCCAGCAGCGCCGGGACTAGCGGGGGGCAAGAGACCCAGTACTTC. This gives the protein CASSAGTSGGQETQYF.

This clone turned up a few times. The chain couples TRBV5-8 to TRBJ2-7, with a weak D call TRBD2 (6 bases). Germline CDR1 reads SGHTS; CDR2 reads YDEGEE. V gave up 1 base and J gave up 6 bases, with 11 bases separating them. The CDR3 covers 13 residues. CDR3 in DNA: TGTGCCAGCAGCTTGATGCGGGGTTCCGAGCAGTACTTC. Amino acid sequence: CASSLMRGSEQYF.

V gene TRBV2 combines with J gene TRBJ2-7, with TRBD2 identical over 10 bases. CDR1 and CDR2 from the germline V gene are SNHLY and FYNNEI. This CDR3 spans 14 amino acids. V was clipped by 6 bases and J by 2 bases; unmatched bases: 4. The DNA of the CDR3 is TGTGCCAGCAGGGGGACTAGCGTTACCTACGAGCAGTACTTC. Translating it yields CASRGTSVTYEQYF. Full variable domain (outside the CDR3, taken from reference TRBV2 and TRBJ2-7): EPEVTQTPSHQVTQMGQEVILRCVPISNHLYFYWYRQILGQKVEFLVSFYNNEISEKSEIFDDQFSVERPDGSNFTLKIRSTKLEDSAMYFCASRGTSVTYEQYFGPGTRLTVT.

This clone appeared once. This chain connects TRBV19 to TRBJ1-5; no reliable D call. Germline CDR1 reads LNHDA; CDR2 reads SQIVND (reference sequence). V was cut by 0 bases and J by 0 bases, with 12 bases left in between. The CDR3 extends over 17 amino acids. CDR3 sequence (DNA): TGTGCCAGTAGTATAGATCGACACGGTTATAGCAATCAGCCCCAGCATTTT. Translation gives CASSIDRHGYSNQPQHF. The whole variable domain, filled in from reference TRBV19 and TRBJ1-5, reads DGGITQSPKYLFRKEGQNVTLSCEQNLNHDAMYWYRQDPGQGLRLIYYSQIVNDFQKGDIAEGYSVSREKKESFPLTVTSAQKNPTAFYLCASSIDRHGYSNQPQHFGDGTRLSIL.

V usage is TRBV18 and J usage is TRBJ1-2; D not certain. V dropped 6 bases and J dropped 4 bases, with 15 bases sitting between them. The CDR3 runs 14 residues. Looked up from germline, CDR1 is KGHSH and CDR2 is LQKENI. The DNA of the CDR3 is TGTGCCAGCTCCCTCCTGAGGCAATCCTATGGCTACACCTTC. Encoded protein: CASSLLRQSYGYTF.

This rearrangement joins TRBV18 to TRBJ1-5, with 8 bases lining up with TRBD1. CDR3 length: 13 residues. The V segment lost 8 bases and the J segment 5 bases; nucleotides outside the gene matches: 5. Germline loops: CDR1 KGHSH, CDR2 LQKENI. Here the CDR3 DNA reads TGTGCCAGCACAGGGGGATTCGATCAGCCCCAGCATTTT. It encodes CASTGGFDQPQHF.

The chain links TRBV9 to TRBJ2-2; 11 nucleotides agree with TRBD1. The length of the CDR3 is 15 residues. The V gene end was trimmed by 4 bases and the J gene end by 7 bases; junction bases not matched to a gene: 6. CDR1 and CDR2 from the germline V gene are SGDLS and YYNGEE. The CDR3: CASSTDRGQVGELFF. The DNA for the CDR3 is TGTGCCAGCAGCACGGACAGGGGGCAAGTCGGGGAGCTGTTTTTT.

This clone was counted a single time. This chain uses TRBV28 with TRBJ1-5; no clear D gene. The germline gives CDR1 MDHEN, CDR2 SYDVKM. The CDR3 sequence is 15 residues long. V shed 6 bases and J shed 0 bases, with 12 bases lying between them. The CDR3 here is CASSLGGHSNQPQHF. The CDR3 DNA reads as TGTGCCAGCAGCCTGGGAGGGCATAGCAATCAGCCCCAGCATTTT. Together with reference TRBV28 and TRBJ1-5, the CDR3 gives the full variable domain: DVKVTQSSRYLVKRTGEKVFLECVQDMDHENMFWYRQDPGLGLRLIYFSYDVKMKEKGDIPEGYSVSREKKERFSLILESASTNQTSMYLCASSLGGHSNQPQHFGDGTRLSIL.

This rearrangement joins TRBV7-9 to TRBJ2-7, with D possibly being TRBD2 (5 bases). Trimming took off 3 bases at V and 0 bases at J, with 12 bases between the two ends. This CDR3 spans 15 amino acids. Germline lookup yields CDR1 SEHNR and CDR2 FQNEAQ (reference sequence). The CDR3 DNA reads TGTGCCAGCAGCTTCTTATCCGGGATCTCCTACGAGCAGTACTTC. Its protein is CASSFLSGISYEQYF. Variable domain in full (rest from reference TRBV7-9 and TRBJ2-7): DTGVSQNPRHKITKRGQNVTFRCDPISEHNRLYWYRQTLGQGPEFLTYFQNEAQLEKSRLLSDRFSAERPKGSFSTLEIQRTEQGDSAMYLCASSFLSGISYEQYFGPGTRLTVT.

This clone is a singleton in its sample. The CDR3 DNA sequence: TGTGCCAGCAGTTACTCTTCCCAGGGTGCCTACGAGCAGTACTTC. This gives the protein CASSYSSQGAYEQYF. The chain has TRBV6-5 and TRBJ2-7; possible D gene TRBD1, 5 bases. CDR3 length: 15 residues. Germline-derived CDR1 and CDR2 are MNHEY and SVGAGI. Trimming removed 0 bases at V and 2 bases at J, with 11 bases between.

V and J are TRBV30 and TRBJ2-4; 8 bases line up with TRBD1. The ends lost 1 base at V and 6 bases at J; junction bases unmatched: 5. CDR1 and CDR2 (germline): GTSNPN, SVGIG (reference sequence). CDR3 length equals 14 residues. DNA for the CDR3: TGTGCCTGGAGTGCGACAGGGGTACTAAACATTCAGTACTTC. As protein: CAWSATGVLNIQYF.

This chain uses TRBV3-1 (or the pseudogene TRBV3-2) with TRBJ2-7; D gene uncertain. CDR1 is LGHDT, CDR2 YNNKEL, per germline (reference sequence). V lost 4 bases and J 3 bases, leaving 7 bases between the germline ends. The CDR3 contains 12 residues. The CDR3 region has the DNA TGTGCCAGCAGCCTCCAGGTCTACGAGCAGTACTTC. Encoded protein: CASSLQVYEQYF.

The V gene is TRBV7-3, the J gene TRBJ1-1; 10 positions agree with TRBD1. The CDR3 totals 14 residues. The germline V gene encodes CDR1 SGHTA and CDR2 FQGTGA. V lost 4 bases and J lost 5; bases outside the gene matches: 4. The CDR3 protein is CASSSTGGGTEAFF. CDR3 nucleotides: TGTGCCAGCAGCTCGACAGGGGGCGGGACTGAAGCTTTCTTT.

The rearrangement links TRBV5-4 to TRBJ2-7; 10 bases align to TRBD2. The V segment lost 2 bases and the J segment 6 bases; nucleotides outside the gene matches: 8. Germline-derived CDR1 and CDR2 are SGHNT and YYREEE (reference sequence). The CDR3 is 15 amino acids. The CDR3 DNA reads TGTGCCAGCAGCTTCCAAGCGGGGGGGCGAGGCGAGCAGTACTTC. Protein sequence: CASSFQAGGRGEQYF.

The CDR3 loop reads CASSPTGQANYGYTF. The CDR3 nucleotides are TGTGCCAGCTCGCCCACTGGACAGGCTAACTATGGCTACACCTTC. This chain joins TRBV18 and TRBJ1-2; 7 bases are a match to TRBD1. V lost 6 bases to trimming and J lost 0 bases; unmatched junction nucleotides: 7. The germline gives CDR1 KGHSH, CDR2 LQKENI. The length of the CDR3 is 15 residues. Full variable domain (outside the CDR3, taken from reference TRBV18 and TRBJ1-2): NAGVMQNPRHLVRRRGQEARLRCSPMKGHSHVYWYRQLPEEGLKFMVYLQKENIIDESGMPKERFSAEFPKEGPSILRIQQVVRGDSAAYFCASSPTGQANYGYTFGSGTRLTVV.

Regarding this clone: Distinct nucleotide sequences in the sample also encode this CDR3. J is TRBJ2-7 and V is TRBV11-2; 10 positions agree with TRBD2. In germline, CDR1 is SGHAT, CDR2 FQNNGV. V gave up 0 bases and J gave up 4 bases; unmatched junction bases: 3. The CDR3 runs to 15 residues. This CDR3 is CASSLEGLATYEQYF. In DNA, the CDR3 is TGTGCCAGCAGCTTAGAGGGACTAGCGACGTACGAGCAGTACTTC.

This clone appeared a single time. The chain combines TRBV12-3 or TRBV12-4 with TRBJ2-7; D is possibly TRBD1 (6 bases). This CDR3 region has 12 residues. V lost 6 bases and J 6 bases, leaving 12 bases between the germline ends. This CDR3 reads CASSPGGAEQYF. The CDR3 DNA is TGTGCCAGCAGCCCTGGGGGCGCCGAGCAGTACTTC.